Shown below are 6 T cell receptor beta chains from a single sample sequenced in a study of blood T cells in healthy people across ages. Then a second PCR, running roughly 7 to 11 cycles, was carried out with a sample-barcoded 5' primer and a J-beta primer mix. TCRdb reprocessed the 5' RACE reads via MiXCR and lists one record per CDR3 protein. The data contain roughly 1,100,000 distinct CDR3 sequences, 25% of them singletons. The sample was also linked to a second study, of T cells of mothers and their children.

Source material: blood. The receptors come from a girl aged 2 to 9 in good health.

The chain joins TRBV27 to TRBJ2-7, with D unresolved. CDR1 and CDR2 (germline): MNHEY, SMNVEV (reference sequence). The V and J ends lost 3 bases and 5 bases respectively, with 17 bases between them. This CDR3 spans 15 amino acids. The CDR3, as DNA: TGTGCCAGCAGTTTCTGCTGCCAACCGGCGGACGAGCAGTACTTC. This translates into CASSFCCQPADEQYF.

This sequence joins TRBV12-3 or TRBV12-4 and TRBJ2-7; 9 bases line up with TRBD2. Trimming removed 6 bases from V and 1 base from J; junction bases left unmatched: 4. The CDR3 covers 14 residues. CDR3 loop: CASSSGRFSYEQYF. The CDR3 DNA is TGTGCCAGCAGCAGCGGGAGGTTTTCCTACGAGCAGTACTTC.

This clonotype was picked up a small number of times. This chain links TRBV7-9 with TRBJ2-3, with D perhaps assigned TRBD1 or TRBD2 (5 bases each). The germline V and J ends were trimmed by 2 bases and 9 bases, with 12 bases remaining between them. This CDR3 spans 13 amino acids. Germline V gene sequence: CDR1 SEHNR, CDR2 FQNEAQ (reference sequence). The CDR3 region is CASSLLWGMTQYF. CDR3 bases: TGTGCCAGCAGCTTATTGTGGGGGATGACGCAGTATTTT.

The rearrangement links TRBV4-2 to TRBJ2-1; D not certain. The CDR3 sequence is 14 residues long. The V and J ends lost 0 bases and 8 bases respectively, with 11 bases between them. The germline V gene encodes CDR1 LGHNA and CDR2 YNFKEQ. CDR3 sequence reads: CASSQDNVPDEQFF. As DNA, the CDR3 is TGTGCCAGCAGCCAAGACAACGTACCCGATGAGCAGTTCTTC.

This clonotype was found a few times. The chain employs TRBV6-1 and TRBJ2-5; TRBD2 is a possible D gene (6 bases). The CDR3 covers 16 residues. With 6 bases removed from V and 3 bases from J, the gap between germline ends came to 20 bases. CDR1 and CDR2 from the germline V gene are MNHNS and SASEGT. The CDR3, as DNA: TGTGCCAGCAGCCACCTTTTCTCGGGAGCTGAAGAGACCCAGTACTTC. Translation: CASSHLFSGAEETQYF.

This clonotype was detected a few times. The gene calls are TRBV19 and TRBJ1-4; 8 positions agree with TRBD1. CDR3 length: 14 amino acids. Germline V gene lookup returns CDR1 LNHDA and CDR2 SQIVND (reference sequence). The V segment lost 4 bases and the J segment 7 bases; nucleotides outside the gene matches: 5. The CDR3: CASSKDRDREKLFF. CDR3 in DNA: TGTGCCAGTAGTAAGGACAGGGATCGTGAAAAACTGTTTTTT.